The TCR beta chain under discussion was sequenced for a study of tissue T cells after allogeneic stem cell transplantation. TCRdb keeps only in-frame clones here, not all; method: immunoSEQ multiplex PCR. The sample has several thousand clones, less than 70% seen once. The CDR3 length is 13 residues. V gave up 5 bases and J gave up 4 bases, with 11 bases separating them. In germline, CDR1 is LNHDA, CDR2 SQIVND (reference sequence). This chain joins TRBV19 and TRBJ1-2; D is possibly TRBD1 (5 bases). The sequenced sample was tissue from the stomach, obtained at autopsy. The receptor comes from a woman between 18 and 55 years old with breast cancer. CDR3 sequence: CASSSGLIYGYTF. CDR3 sequence (DNA): TGTGCCAGTAGTTCAGGGTTGATCTATGGCTACACCTTC.